The present TCR beta chain was sequenced within a study of T cells in Graves' hyperthyroidism and ophthalmopathy. Broader study findings: Appearing also in blood were most of the thyroid clonotypes expanded above 0.001. Ophthalmopathy cases were set apart from stable hyperthyroidism by a 13 V-J model.

There were TCR beta CDR3 regions amplified from RNA transcripts. The TCR CDR3 was amplified in a first-round RT-PCR using the HTBI primer set. MiXCR was run by TCRdb on the multiplex PCR reads, yielding one entry per CDR3 protein. The data contain approximately 740,000 distinct CDR3 sequences, 14% of them singletons. Stable Graves' hyperthyroidism denoted no ophthalmopathy progression over 18 months. In regard to this clonotype: Its target is unknown. The junction shows a germline mismatch at one end, possibly a read error.

The CDR3 runs 17 residues. CDR1 and CDR2 (germline): MNHEY, SMNVEV (reference sequence). Source material: blood. The chain recombines TRBV27 with TRBJ2-1; 14 bases align to TRBD2. This TCR was recovered from a woman aged 18-29 years with Graves' hyperthyroidism. CDR3 coding DNA: TGTGCCAGCAGTTTATTCCCGGGACTAGCGGGGGACAATGGGCAGTTCTTC. It yields the protein CASSLFPGLAGDNGQFF.